This TCR beta chain derives from a study of CD8 T cells in Susac syndrome. RNA totalling about 0.45 to 1 ug underwent reverse transcription with random hexamers. The method of amplification for TCR beta CDR3 was immunoSEQ multiplex PCR, covering 54 Vbeta and 13 Jbeta. From the immunoSEQ multiplex PCR reads, TCRdb called clonotypes with MiXCR, one entry per CDR3 protein. Here the sample spans under 200,000 distinct CDR3 sequences, about 95% being singletons. The germline V gene encodes CDR1 SNHLY and CDR2 FYNNEI. CDR3 length: 13 residues. V dropped 8 bases and J dropped 7 bases, with 12 bases sitting between them. Sequencing of TCR beta drew on CD8+ and CD4+ T cells from blood. Control patients had untreated stable or active relapsing-remitting multiple sclerosis by revised McDonald criteria. The CD8+ and CD4+ T cells were negatively isolated, with the TEMRA cells enriched by FACS.

Material: CD8+ T cells from PBMCs. The chain joins TRBV2 to TRBJ1-6, with unresolved D. This TCR derives from a human donor with multiple sclerosis. In nucleotides, the CDR3 is TGTGCCAGCCTACCTTCGTGGAATTCACCCCTCCACTTT. Its translation: CASLPSWNSPLHF.